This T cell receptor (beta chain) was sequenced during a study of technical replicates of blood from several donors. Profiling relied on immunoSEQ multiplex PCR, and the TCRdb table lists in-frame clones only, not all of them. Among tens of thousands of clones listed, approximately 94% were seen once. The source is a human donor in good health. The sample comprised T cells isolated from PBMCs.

The chain's CDR3 is CASKMLAGTYEQYF. CDR3 in DNA: TGTGCCAGCAAGATGCTAGCGGGAACCTACGAGCAGTACTTC. The chain combines TRBV7-3 with TRBJ2-7; 9 nucleotides align to TRBD2. The CDR3 runs 14 residues. V lost 7 bases, J lost 2 bases, and 6 bases stayed unmatched. CDR1 is SGHTA, CDR2 FQGTGA, per germline.